In its sample, the clone carrying this T cell receptor beta chain was seen a few times. The V segment lost 3 bases and the J segment 2 bases; nucleotides outside the gene matches: 6. Germline V gene sequence: CDR1 MNHNS, CDR2 SASEGT. This CDR3 is built from 16 residues. Sequenced by immunoSEQ multiplex PCR; TCRdb stores in-frame clones only, minus some. Here the sample spans around 560,000 clones, around 96% being singletons. The sample belongs to a study of shared clonotypes between healthy human individuals. CD45RO negativity and positive selection for CCR7 defined naive CD8 cells, a population that excluded terminally differentiated effector memory CD45RA+ cells. Within Nashville, Tennessee resided all donors, each a Caucasian adult.

The sequenced sample was naive CD8+ T cells sorted from blood. The V and J genes are TRBV6-1 and TRBJ2-2, with TRBD1 matching over 7 bases. This clonotype originated in a woman in her thirties in good health. In nucleotides, the CDR3 is TGTGCCAGCAGTGACATAGGACAGGCTAACACCGGGGAGCTGTTTTTT. Translating it yields CASSDIGQANTGELFF.